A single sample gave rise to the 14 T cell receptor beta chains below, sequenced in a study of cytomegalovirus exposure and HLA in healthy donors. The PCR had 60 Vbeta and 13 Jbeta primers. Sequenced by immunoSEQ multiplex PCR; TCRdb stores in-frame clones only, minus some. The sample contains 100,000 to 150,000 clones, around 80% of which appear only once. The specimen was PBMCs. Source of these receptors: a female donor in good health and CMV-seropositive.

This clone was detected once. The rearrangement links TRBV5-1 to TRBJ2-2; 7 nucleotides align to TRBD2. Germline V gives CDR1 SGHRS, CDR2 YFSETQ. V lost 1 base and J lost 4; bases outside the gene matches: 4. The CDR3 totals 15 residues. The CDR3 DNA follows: TGCGCCAGCAGCTTGTACTGGGGGGGCACCGGGGAGCTGTTTTTT. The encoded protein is CASSLYWGGTGELFF.

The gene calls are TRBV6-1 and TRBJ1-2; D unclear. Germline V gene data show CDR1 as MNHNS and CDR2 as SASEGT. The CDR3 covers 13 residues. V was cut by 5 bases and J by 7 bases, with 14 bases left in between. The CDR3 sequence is CASSREIGSGYTF. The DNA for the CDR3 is TGTGCCAGCAGTCGGGAGATAGGTAGTGGCTACACCTTC.

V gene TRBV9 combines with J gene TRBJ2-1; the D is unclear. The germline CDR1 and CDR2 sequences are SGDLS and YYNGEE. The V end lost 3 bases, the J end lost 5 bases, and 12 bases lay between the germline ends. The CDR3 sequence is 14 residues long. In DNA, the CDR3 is TGTGCCAGCAGCGCACAAATATCACACAATGAGCAGTTCTTC. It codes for CASSAQISHNEQFF. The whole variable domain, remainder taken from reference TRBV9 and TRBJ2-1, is DSGVTQTPKHLITATGQRVTLRCSPRSGDLSVYWYQQSLDQGLQFLIQYYNGEERAKGNILERFSAQQFPDLHSELNLSSLELGDSALYFCASSAQISHNEQFFGPGTRLTVL.

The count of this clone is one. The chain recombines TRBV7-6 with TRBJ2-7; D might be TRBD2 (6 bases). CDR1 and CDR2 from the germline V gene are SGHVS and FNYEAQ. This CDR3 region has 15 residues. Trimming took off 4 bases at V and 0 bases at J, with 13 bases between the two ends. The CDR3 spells CASSYASDSSYEQYF. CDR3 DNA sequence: TGTGCCAGCAGCTACGCTAGCGACAGCTCCTACGAGCAGTACTTC.

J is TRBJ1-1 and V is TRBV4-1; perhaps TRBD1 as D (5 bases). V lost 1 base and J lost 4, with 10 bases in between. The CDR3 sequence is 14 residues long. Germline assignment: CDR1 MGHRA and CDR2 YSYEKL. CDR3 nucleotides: TGCGCCAGCAGCCAAGGGTGGGGCGGCACTGAAGCTTTCTTT. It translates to CASSQGWGGTEAFF.

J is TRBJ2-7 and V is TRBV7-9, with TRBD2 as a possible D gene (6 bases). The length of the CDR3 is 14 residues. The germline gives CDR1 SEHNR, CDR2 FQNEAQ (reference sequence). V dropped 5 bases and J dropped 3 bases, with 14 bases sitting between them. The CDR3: CASSPPSGVYEQYF. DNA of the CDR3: TGTGCCAGCAGCCCCCCATCGGGGGTCTACGAGCAGTACTTC. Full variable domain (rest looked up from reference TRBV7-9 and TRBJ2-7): DTGVSQNPRHKITKRGQNVTFRCDPISEHNRLYWYRQTLGQGPEFLTYFQNEAQLEKSRLLSDRFSAERPKGSFSTLEIQRTEQGDSAMYLCASSPPSGVYEQYFGPGTRLTVT.

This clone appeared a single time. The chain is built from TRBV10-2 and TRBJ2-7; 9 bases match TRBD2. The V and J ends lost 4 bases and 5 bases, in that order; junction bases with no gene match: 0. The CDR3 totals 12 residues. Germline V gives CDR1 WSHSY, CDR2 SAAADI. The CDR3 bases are TGCGCCAGCAGTGTAGCGGGGGACGAGCAGTACTTC. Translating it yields CASSVAGDEQYF.

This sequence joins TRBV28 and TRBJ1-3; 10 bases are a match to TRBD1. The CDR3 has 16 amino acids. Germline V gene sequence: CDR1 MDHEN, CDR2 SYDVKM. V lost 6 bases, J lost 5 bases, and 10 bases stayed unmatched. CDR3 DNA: TGTGCCAGCAGCCGGGACAGGGGTCTCGTTCGAAACACCATATATTTT. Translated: CASSRDRGLVRNTIYF.

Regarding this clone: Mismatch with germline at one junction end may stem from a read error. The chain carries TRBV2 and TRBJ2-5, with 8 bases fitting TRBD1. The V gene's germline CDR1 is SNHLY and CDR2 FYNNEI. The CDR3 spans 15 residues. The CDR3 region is CAGSTRGQGQETQYF. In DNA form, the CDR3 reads TGTGCCGGCAGCACCAGAGGACAGGGCCAAGAGACCCAGTACTTC.

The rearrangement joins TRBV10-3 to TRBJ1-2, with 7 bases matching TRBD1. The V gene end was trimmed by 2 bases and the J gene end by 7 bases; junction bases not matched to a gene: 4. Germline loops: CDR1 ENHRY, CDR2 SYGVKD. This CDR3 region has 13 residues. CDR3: CAISEEGGSGYTF. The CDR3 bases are TGTGCCATCAGTGAGGAAGGGGGCTCTGGCTACACCTTC.

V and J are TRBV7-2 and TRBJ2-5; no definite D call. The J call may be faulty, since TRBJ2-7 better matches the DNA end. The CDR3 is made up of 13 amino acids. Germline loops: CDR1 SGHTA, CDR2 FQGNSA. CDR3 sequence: CASSLAHSYEQYF. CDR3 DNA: TGTGCCAGCAGCTTAGCCCATTCCTACGAGCAGTACTTC.

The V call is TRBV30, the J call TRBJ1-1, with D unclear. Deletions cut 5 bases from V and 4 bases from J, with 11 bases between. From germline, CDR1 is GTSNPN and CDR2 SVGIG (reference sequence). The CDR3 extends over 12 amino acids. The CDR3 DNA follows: TGTGCCTGGTTCATCCGAGGCACTGAAGCTTTCTTT. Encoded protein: CAWFIRGTEAFF.

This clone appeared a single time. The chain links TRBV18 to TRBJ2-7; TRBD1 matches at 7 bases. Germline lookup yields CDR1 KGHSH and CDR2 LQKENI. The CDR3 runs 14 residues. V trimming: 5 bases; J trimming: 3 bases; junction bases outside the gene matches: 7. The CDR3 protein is CASSGDRVVYEQYF. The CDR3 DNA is TGTGCCAGCTCAGGAGACAGGGTGGTCTACGAGCAGTACTTC.

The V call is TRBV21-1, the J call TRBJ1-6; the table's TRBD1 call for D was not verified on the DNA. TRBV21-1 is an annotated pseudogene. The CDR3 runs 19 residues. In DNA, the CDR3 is TGTGCCAGCAGCAAGGACCGGGACAGGGCGAGCTCCTATAATTCACCCCTCCACTTT. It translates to CASSKDRDRASSYNSPLHF.